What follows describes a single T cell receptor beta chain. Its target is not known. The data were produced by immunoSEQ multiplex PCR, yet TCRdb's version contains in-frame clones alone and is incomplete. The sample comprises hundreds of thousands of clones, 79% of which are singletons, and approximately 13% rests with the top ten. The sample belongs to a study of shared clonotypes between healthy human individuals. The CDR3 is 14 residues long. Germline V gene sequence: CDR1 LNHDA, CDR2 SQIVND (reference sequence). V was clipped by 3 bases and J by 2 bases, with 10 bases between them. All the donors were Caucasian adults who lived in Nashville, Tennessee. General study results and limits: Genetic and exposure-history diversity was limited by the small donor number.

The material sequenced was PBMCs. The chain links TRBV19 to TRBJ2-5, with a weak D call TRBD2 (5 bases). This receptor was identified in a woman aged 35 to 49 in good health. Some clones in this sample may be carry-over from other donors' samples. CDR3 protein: CASSIRTQQETQYF. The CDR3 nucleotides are TGTGCCAGTAGTATTCGGACTCAACAAGAGACCCAGTACTTC.